Each of the 12 T cell receptor beta chains below was sequenced from the same sample in a study of blood T cell repertoires in COVID-19. TCRdb's copy holds only in-frame clones and misses some; the assay was immunoSEQ multiplex PCR. The table records approximately 120,000 clones, 65% to 90% of them present only once. The sample comprised peripheral blood. The source of these receptors is a man older than 75 with active or convalescent COVID-19.

This clone appeared a single time. This chain links TRBV5-1 with TRBJ1-2; D is perhaps TRBD1 (5 bases). Looked up from germline, CDR1 is SGHRS and CDR2 is YFSETQ. Between the trimmed V and J ends, which lost 7 bases and 1 base, there was a span of 14 bases. The CDR3 totals 14 residues. CDR3 region: CASGQGGGNYGYTF. CDR3 nucleotide sequence: TGCGCCAGCGGCCAGGGAGGCGGTAACTATGGCTACACCTTC. The variable domain in full, with the rest retrieved from reference TRBV5-1 and TRBJ1-2, is KAGVTQTPRYLIKTRGQQVTLSCSPISGHRSVSWYQQTPGQGLQFLFEYFSETQRNKGNFPGRFSGRQFSNSRSEMNVSTLELGDSALYLCASGQGGGNYGYTFGSGTRLTVV.

The genes are TRBV6-5 and TRBJ2-1; TRBD1 might be the D (7 bases). V was trimmed by 2 bases and J by 0 bases, leaving 11 bases between them. The CDR3 is made up of 16 amino acids. Germline V lookup: CDR1 MNHEY, CDR2 SVGAGI. DNA for the CDR3: TGTGCCAGCAGTTACGACAGGGAGGTCTCCTACAATGAGCAGTTCTTC. Protein product: CASSYDREVSYNEQFF.

The V gene is TRBV18, the J gene TRBJ1-5, with 7 bases aligning to TRBD1. V was pared by 3 bases and J by 2 bases, with 1 base of the junction left unmatched. The germline gives CDR1 KGHSH, CDR2 LQKENI. The CDR3 sequence is 14 residues long. CDR3 region: CASSPTGGNQPQHF. CDR3 nucleotides: TGTGCCAGCTCACCTACAGGGGGCAATCAGCCCCAGCATTTT.

The rearrangement links TRBV27 to TRBJ2-1; D is uncertain. Deletions cut 4 bases from V and 3 bases from J, with 7 bases between. This CDR3 contains 13 residues. Germline V gene lookup returns CDR1 MNHEY and CDR2 SMNVEV (reference sequence). The CDR3 DNA reads TGTGCCAGCAGTTCCCAAAACTACAATGAGCAGTTCTTC. Translating gives CASSSQNYNEQFF.

V and J are TRBV5-6 and TRBJ1-2, with 8 bases matching TRBD1. The length of the CDR3 is 12 residues. CDR1 is SGHDT and CDR2 is YYEEEE in the germline V gene. The J segment lost 8 bases and the V segment lost 7 bases, leaving 7 bases of the junction unmatched. CDR3 protein: CASGQGAWGYTF. CDR3 coding DNA: TGTGCCAGCGGCCAGGGGGCGTGGGGCTACACCTTC.

This clone was seen ten or more times. This chain links TRBV4-1 with TRBJ1-5, with 8 bases identical to TRBD1. Germline trimming cut 0 bases from V and 3 bases from J; bases unmatched to any gene: 10. The CDR3 is made up of 18 amino acids. In germline, CDR1 is MGHRA, CDR2 YSYEKL. The CDR3 protein is CASSQDFLDRVVNQPQHF. The DNA for the CDR3 is TGCGCCAGCAGCCAAGATTTTTTGGACAGGGTAGTCAATCAGCCCCAGCATTTT.

The chain links TRBV15 to TRBJ2-1; 11 bases are shared with TRBD2. Losses at the gene ends were 3 bases for V and 4 bases for J; bases not matched to a gene: 8. The germline V gene encodes CDR1 LNHNV and CDR2 YYDKDF (reference sequence). This CDR3 spans 17 amino acids. CDR3 nucleotides: TGTGCCACCAGCAGGGATCAGACTAGCGGGAATTACAATGAGCAGTTCTTC. The encoded protein is CATSRDQTSGNYNEQFF. Variable domain in full (rest from reference TRBV15 and TRBJ2-1): DAMVIQNPRYQVTQFGKPVTLSCSQTLNHNVMYWYQQKSSQAPKLLFHYYDKDFNNEADTPDNFQSRRPNTSFCFLDIRSPGLGDTAMYLCATSRDQTSGNYNEQFFGPGTRLTVL.

This sequence joins TRBV6-5 and TRBJ2-7; no reliable D call. Trimming cost V 5 bases and J 10 bases, with 15 bases left between them. The germline V gene encodes CDR1 MNHEY and CDR2 SVGAGI. This CDR3 region has 12 residues. The CDR3 sequence: CASSPTMERQYF. Here the CDR3 DNA reads TGTGCCAGCAGTCCTACTATGGAAAGACAGTACTTC.

CDR3 nucleotide sequence: TGTGCCAGCAGCGTAAACCCCCGGGACAGGAGCTCCTATAATTCACCCCTCCACTTT. Protein product: CASSVNPRDRSSYNSPLHF. The chain links TRBV9 to TRBJ1-6, with 8 nucleotides matching TRBD1. Trimming took 1 base from V and 0 from J; bases not matched to a gene: 9. Germline V gives CDR1 SGDLS, CDR2 YYNGEE. The CDR3 sequence is 19 residues long.

The CDR3 is CASSEGRGLNQPQHF. CDR3 coding DNA: TGTGCCAGCAGTGAAGGCAGGGGGCTGAATCAGCCCCAGCATTTT. This sequence joins TRBV6-1 and TRBJ1-5; 8 bases line up with TRBD1. The germline gives CDR1 MNHNS, CDR2 SASEGT. The CDR3 consists of 15 residues. The trim removed 1 base at V and 4 bases at J, leaving 3 bases unmatched.

The V and J genes are TRBV2 and TRBJ2-3; TRBD2 matches at 8 bases. The CDR3 covers 14 residues. V was pared by 10 bases and J by 4 bases, with 10 bases of the junction left unmatched. Germline values: CDR1 SNHLY, CDR2 FYNNEI. DNA for the CDR3: TGTGCCATCAAGAGCCGGGAGGGCTCAGATACGCAGTATTTT. It is translated as CAIKSREGSDTQYF.

The J gene is TRBJ1-3, the V gene TRBV6-5, with D possibly matching TRBD1 (6 bases). The germline gives CDR1 MNHEY, CDR2 SVGAGI. V lost 5 bases and J lost 0, with 11 bases in between. The CDR3 consists of 15 residues. In DNA form, the CDR3 reads TGTGCCAGCAGTCCTGCGGGGGCCTCTGGAAACACCATATATTTT. It translates to CASSPAGASGNTIYF.